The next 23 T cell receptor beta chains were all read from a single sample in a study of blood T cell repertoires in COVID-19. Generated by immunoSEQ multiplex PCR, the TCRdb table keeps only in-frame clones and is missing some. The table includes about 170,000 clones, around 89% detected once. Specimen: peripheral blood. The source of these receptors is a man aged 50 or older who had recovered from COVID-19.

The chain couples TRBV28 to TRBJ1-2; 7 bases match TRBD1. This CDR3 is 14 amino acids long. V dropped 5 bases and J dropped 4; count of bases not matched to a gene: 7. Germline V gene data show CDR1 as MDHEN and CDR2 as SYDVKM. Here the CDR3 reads CASSPPGQSYGYTF. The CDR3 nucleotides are TGTGCCAGCAGTCCCCCGGGACAGAGCTATGGCTACACCTTC.

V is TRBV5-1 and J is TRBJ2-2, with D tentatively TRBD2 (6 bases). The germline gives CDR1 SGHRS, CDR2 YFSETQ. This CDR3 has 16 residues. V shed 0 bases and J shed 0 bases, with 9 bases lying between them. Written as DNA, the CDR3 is TGCGCCAGCAGCTTGGTAGGAGGGCCGAACACCGGGGAGCTGTTTTTT. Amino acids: CASSLVGGPNTGELFF.

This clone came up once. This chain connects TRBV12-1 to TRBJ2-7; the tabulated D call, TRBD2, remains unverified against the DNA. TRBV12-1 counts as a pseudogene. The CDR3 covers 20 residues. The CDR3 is CASSTTGTGGTSGRFYEQYF. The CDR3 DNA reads TGTGCCAGCAGCACAACCGGGACAGGGGGGACTAGCGGGAGGTTCTACGAGCAGTACTTC.

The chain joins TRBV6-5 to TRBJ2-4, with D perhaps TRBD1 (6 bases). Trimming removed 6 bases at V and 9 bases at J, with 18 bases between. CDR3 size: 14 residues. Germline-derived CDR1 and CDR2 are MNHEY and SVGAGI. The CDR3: CASSPVGAKGIQYF. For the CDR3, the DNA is TGTGCCAGCAGCCCCGTGGGGGCCAAAGGCATTCAGTACTTC.

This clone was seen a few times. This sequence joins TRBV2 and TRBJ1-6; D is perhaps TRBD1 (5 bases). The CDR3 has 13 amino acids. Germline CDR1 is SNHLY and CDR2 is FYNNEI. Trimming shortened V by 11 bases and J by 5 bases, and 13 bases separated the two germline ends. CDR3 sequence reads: CASRRTNNSPLHF. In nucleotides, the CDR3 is TGTGCCTCACGGCGGACAAATAATTCACCCCTCCACTTT.

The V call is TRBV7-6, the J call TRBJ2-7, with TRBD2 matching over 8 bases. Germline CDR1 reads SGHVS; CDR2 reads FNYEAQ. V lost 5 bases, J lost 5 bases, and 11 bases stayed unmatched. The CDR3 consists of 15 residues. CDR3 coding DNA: TGTGCCAGCAGCCTAGATAGCGGGACGGCCAACGAGCAGTACTTC. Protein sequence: CASSLDSGTANEQYF.

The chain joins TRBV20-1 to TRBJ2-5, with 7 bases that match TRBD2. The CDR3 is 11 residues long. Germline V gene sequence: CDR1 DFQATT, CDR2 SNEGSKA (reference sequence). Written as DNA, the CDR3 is TGCAGCCACGGACTAGTGGAGACCCAGTACTTC. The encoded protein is CSHGLVETQYF.

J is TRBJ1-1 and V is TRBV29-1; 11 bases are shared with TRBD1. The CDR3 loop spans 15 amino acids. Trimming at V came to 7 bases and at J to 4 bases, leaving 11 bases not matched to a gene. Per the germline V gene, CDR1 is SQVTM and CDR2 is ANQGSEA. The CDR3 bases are TGCAGCGGGGACAGGGGGGGGTCGAAAGGCACTGAAGCTTTCTTT. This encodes CSGDRGGSKGTEAFF.

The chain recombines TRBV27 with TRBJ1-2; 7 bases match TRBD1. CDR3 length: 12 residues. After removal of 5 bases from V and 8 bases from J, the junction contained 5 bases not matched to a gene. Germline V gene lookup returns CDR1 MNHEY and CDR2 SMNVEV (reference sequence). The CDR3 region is CASSPDRVGYTF. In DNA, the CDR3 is TGTGCCAGCAGTCCAGACAGGGTCGGCTACACCTTC.

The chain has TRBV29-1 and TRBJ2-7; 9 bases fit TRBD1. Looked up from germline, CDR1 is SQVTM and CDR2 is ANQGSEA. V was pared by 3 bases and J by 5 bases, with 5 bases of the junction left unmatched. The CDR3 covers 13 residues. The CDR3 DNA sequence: TGCAGCGTTGATTCGGACAGGGGTAACGAGCAGTACTTC. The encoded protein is CSVDSDRGNEQYF.

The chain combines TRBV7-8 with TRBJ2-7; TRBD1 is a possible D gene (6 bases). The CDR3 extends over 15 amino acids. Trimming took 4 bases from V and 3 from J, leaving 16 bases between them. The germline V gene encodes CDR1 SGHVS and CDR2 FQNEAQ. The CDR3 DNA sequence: TGTGCCAGCAGCTCACCCACAGGGATCTTCTACGAGCAGTACTTC. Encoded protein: CASSSPTGIFYEQYF.

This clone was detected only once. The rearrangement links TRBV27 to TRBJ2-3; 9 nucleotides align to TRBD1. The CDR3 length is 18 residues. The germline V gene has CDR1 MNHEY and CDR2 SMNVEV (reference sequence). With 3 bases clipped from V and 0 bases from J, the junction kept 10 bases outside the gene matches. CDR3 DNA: TGTGCCAGCAGTTTGTCCCGGGACAGGGTAAAAAGCACAGATACGCAGTATTTT. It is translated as CASSLSRDRVKSTDTQYF.

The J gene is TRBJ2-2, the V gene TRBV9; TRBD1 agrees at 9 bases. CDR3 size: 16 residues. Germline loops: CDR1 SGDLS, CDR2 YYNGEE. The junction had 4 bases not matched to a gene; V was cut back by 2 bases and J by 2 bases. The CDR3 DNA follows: TGTGCCAGCAGCGTGTGGGACAGGGTAAACACCGGGGAGCTGTTTTTT. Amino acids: CASSVWDRVNTGELFF. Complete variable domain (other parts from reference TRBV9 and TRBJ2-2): DSGVTQTPKHLITATGQRVTLRCSPRSGDLSVYWYQQSLDQGLQFLIQYYNGEERAKGNILERFSAQQFPDLHSELNLSSLELGDSALYFCASSVWDRVNTGELFFGEGSRLTVL.

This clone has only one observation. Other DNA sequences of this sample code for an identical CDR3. CDR3 nucleotide sequence: TGTGCCAGCAGTGAAGCCAGGCCCCTCCACTTT. This gives the protein CASSEARPLHF. The V call is TRBV6-1, the J call TRBJ1-6; no firm D call. Between the trimmed V and J ends, which lost 0 bases and 13 bases, there was a span of 4 bases. Germline CDR1 is MNHNS and CDR2 is SASEGT. This CDR3 is built from 11 residues.

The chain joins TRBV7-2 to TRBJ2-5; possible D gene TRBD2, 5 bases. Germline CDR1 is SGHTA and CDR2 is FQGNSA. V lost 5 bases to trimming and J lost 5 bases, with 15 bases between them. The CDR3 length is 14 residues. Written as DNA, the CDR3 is TGTGCCAGCAGCCGTCAAACCTCGGGGGAGACCCAGTACTTC. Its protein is CASSRQTSGETQYF.

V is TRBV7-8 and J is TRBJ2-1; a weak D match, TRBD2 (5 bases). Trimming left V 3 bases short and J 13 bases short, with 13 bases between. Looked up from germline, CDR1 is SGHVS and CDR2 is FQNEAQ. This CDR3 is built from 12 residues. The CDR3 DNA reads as TGTGCCAGCAGCTTGACCGGGAAAGAACAGTTCTTC. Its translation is CASSLTGKEQFF.

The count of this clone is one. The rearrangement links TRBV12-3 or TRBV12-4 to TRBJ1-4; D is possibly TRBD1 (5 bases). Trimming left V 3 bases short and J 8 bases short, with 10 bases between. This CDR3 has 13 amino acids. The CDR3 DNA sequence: TGTGCCAGCAGTTTGTCGGGGGTCGAAAAACTGTTTTTT. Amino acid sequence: CASSLSGVEKLFF.

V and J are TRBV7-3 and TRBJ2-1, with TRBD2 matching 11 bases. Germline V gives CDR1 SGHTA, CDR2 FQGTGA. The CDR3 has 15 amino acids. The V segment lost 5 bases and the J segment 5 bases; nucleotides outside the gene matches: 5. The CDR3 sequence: CASSRMGLADNEQFF. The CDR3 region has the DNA TGTGCCAGCAGCCGGATGGGACTAGCGGACAATGAGCAGTTCTTC.

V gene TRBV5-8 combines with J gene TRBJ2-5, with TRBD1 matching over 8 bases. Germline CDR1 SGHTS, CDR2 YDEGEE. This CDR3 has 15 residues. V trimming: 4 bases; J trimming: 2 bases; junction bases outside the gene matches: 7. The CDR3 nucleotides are TGTGCCAGCAGCAACGACAGGGGATATCAAGAGACCCAGTACTTC. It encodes CASSNDRGYQETQYF.

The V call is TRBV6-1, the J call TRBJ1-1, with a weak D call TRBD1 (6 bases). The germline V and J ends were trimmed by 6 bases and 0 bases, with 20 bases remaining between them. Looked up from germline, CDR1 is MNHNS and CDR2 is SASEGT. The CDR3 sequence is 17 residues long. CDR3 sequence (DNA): TGTGCCAGCAGAGAAACAGGGAAGGGAATGGTGAACACTGAAGCTTTCTTT. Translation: CASRETGKGMVNTEAFF.

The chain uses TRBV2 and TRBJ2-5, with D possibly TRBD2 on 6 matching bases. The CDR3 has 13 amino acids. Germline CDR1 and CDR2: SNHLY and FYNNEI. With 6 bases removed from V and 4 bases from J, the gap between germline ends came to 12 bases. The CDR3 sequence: CASSPRLGETQYF. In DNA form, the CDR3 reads TGTGCCAGCAGCCCCCGACTAGGAGAGACCCAGTACTTC.

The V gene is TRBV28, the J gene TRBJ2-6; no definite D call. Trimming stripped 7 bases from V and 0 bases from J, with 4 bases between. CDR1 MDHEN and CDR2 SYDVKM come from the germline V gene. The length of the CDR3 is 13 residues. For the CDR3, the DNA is TGTGCCAGCATCAACTCTGGGGCCAACGTCCTGACTTTC. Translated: CASINSGANVLTF.

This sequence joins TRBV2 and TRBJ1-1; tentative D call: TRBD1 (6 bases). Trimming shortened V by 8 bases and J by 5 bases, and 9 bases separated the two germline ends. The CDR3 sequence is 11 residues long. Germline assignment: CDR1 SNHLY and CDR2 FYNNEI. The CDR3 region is CASQGRTEAFF. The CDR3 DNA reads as TGTGCCAGCCAGGGGCGAACTGAAGCTTTCTTT.